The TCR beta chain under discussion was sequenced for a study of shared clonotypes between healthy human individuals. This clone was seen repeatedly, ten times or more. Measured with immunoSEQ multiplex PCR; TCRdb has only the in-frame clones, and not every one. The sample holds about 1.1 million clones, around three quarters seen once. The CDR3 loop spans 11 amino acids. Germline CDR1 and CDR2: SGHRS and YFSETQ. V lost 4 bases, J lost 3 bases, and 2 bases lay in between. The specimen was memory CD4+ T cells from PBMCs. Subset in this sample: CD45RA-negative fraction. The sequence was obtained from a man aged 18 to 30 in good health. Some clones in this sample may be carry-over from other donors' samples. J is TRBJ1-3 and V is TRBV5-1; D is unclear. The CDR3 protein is CASSDGNTIYF. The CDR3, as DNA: TGCGCCAGCAGCGATGGAAACACCATATATTTT.